Listed here is a single T cell receptor (beta chain). What it binds is not known. The assay was run at deep level. The table came from immunoSEQ multiplex PCR; TCRdb's copy has only in-frame clones and leaves some out. The sample records 2 million to 2.5 million clones, 80% to 95% being singletons. This specimen comes from a study of shared clonotypes between healthy human individuals. As for the study in general: The study used three CD4 naive, three CD4 memory, two CD8 naive and one CD8 memory plate per donor.

General study findings and limits: Non-shared clonotypes had lower generation probabilities than clonotypes shared by all four sorted-subset donors.

V lost 0 bases to trimming and J lost 8 bases, with 14 bases between them. The CDR3 has 15 amino acids. Germline-derived CDR1 and CDR2 are LGHNA and YSLEER. Splitting of CD4+ cells produced CD45RA+ naive and CD45RA-negative memory subsets. Sample: naive CD4+ T cells from PBMCs. The subset: CD45RA+ positively selected. The TCR originated in a man aged 18-30 years in good health. Some clones in this sample may be carry-over from other donors' samples. V usage is TRBV4-3 and J usage is TRBJ2-4; either TRBD1 or TRBD2 may supply D (5 bases each). CDR3 nucleotides: TGCGCCAGCAGCCAAGACGGGACCCCCCAGTACATTCAGTACTTC. The encoded protein is CASSQDGTPQYIQYF.